This TCR beta chain was retrieved from a study of blood T cell repertoires in COVID-19. About the research overall: COVID-19 samples, acute and convalescent, were from the United States, Italy and Spain. T cells, B-cell-depleted T cells, or PBMCs provided the cDNA or gDNA that served as material.

The repertoire was sequenced with immunoSEQ multiplex PCR; TCRdb's copy has only in-frame clones and lacks some. The sample lists 200,000 or so clones; over 70% were seen once. The TCR comes from a man aged 55 to 70 with active or convalescent COVID-19. Sequencing was done on a sample of peripheral blood.

CDR3 sequence (DNA): TGTGCCTGGATTCCCCTAGCGGGAGTCACCGGGGAGCTGTTTTTT. Translated, it gives CAWIPLAGVTGELFF. The V gene is TRBV30, the J gene TRBJ2-2, with TRBD2 identical over 10 bases. The CDR3 has 15 residues. Germline V gene data show CDR1 as GTSNPN and CDR2 as SVGIG (reference sequence). With V trimmed by 4 bases and J by 4 bases, 6 bases remained unmatched.